The clone carrying this T cell receptor (beta chain) showed up just a few times. This CDR3 contains 14 residues. Germline V gene lookup returns CDR1 SGDLS and CDR2 YYNGEE. Trimming shortened V by 4 bases and J by 7 bases, and 14 bases separated the two germline ends. This sample stems from a study of blood T cell repertoires in COVID-19. Generated by immunoSEQ multiplex PCR, the TCRdb table keeps only in-frame clones and is missing some. This table holds about 380,000 clones, roughly 91% found once. Participants were aged about 18 to 100 years, lived in roughly 23 US areas, and enrolled virtually. Cohorts were based on clinical histories the participants reported. Cohort 3 recovery required two negative PCRs, clearance, or symptom resolution.

The clonotype originates from a woman younger than 35 who had recovered from COVID-19. J is TRBJ2-2 and V is TRBV9, with a tentative D call TRBD2 (5 bases). The sequenced material came from PBMCs or T cells enriched from blood (not recorded which). The CDR3 is CASSLTRSGGELFF. Here the CDR3 DNA reads TGTGCCAGCAGCCTTACTAGATCAGGCGGGGAGCTGTTTTTT.